The next 8 T cell receptor beta chains were all read from a single sample in a study of blood T cell repertoires in COVID-19. Profiling relied on immunoSEQ multiplex PCR, and the TCRdb table lists in-frame clones only, not all of them. This table has about 220,000 clones, just under 85% appearing once. The sample taken for sequencing was PBMCs or T cells enriched from blood (not recorded which). The receptors were sampled from a woman in her thirties or forties with acute COVID-19.

The chain links TRBV3-1 (or the pseudogene TRBV3-2) to TRBJ2-7; TRBD2 matches 9 bases. The CDR3 runs to 13 residues. J gave up 12 bases and V 1 base, and 7 bases lay outside the gene matches. The germline CDR1 and CDR2 sequences are LGHDT and YNNKEL (reference sequence). The CDR3 is CASSQGGLAPTYF. CDR3 sequence (DNA): TGTGCCAGCAGCCAAGGGGGACTAGCCCCTACGTACTTC.

The chain links TRBV7-9 to TRBJ2-1; D gene unclear. V was pared by 3 bases and J by 7 bases, with 16 bases between. This CDR3 has 15 residues. Germline CDR1 reads SEHNR; CDR2 reads FQNEAQ (reference sequence). For the CDR3, the DNA is TGTGCCAGCAGCTTCCCCTCCCGATACCAGAATGAGCAGTTCTTC. This encodes CASSFPSRYQNEQFF.

The chain links TRBV9 to TRBJ2-1; 8 positions match TRBD1. V lost 4 bases, J lost 0 bases, and 6 bases stayed unmatched. Germline CDR1 reads SGDLS; CDR2 reads YYNGEE. The CDR3 length is 16 residues. The CDR3 coding sequence is TGTGCCAGCAGCCCCAGGGGGCCAGTCTCCTACAATGAGCAGTTCTTC. As protein: CASSPRGPVSYNEQFF.

The V and J genes are TRBV7-2 and TRBJ1-5; a possible D gene is TRBD1 (5 bases). The CDR3 is 14 residues long. The ends were cut back, 0 bases at V and 3 bases at J, with 6 bases in the middle. Germline lookup yields CDR1 SGHTA and CDR2 FQGNSA. The CDR3 DNA reads TGTGCCAGCAGCTTAGCCAGGGACAATCAGCCCCAGCATTTT. As protein: CASSLARDNQPQHF.

The table lists this clone with a few counts. The chain is built from TRBV18 and TRBJ1-1; no clear D. Germline V CDR1 and CDR2: KGHSH, LQKENI. This CDR3 is 15 amino acids long. V lost 0 bases to trimming and J lost 1 base, with 9 bases between them. The DNA for the CDR3 is TGTGCCAGCTCACCACCTTTGCGGTCGAACACTGAAGCTTTCTTT. This gives the protein CASSPPLRSNTEAFF.

The V and J genes are TRBV4-2 and TRBJ2-3, with TRBD2 matching 11 bases. CDR1 is LGHNA and CDR2 is YNFKEQ in the germline V gene. V trimming: 4 bases; J trimming: 0 bases; junction bases outside the gene matches: 9. The CDR3 runs to 18 residues. The CDR3 nucleotides are TGTGCCAGCAGCCCATTGCCGGGACTAGCGGTTAGCACAGATACGCAGTATTTT. Its protein product is CASSPLPGLAVSTDTQYF.

The chain carries TRBV7-9 and TRBJ2-6; D may be TRBD1 (6 bases). Germline V lookup: CDR1 SEHNR, CDR2 FQNEAQ (reference sequence). Trimming shortened V by 5 bases and J by 2 bases, and 13 bases separated the two germline ends. CDR3 length: 16 residues. This chain's CDR3 is CASSKADRPGANVLTF. CDR3 sequence (DNA): TGTGCCAGCAGCAAAGCAGACAGGCCTGGGGCCAACGTCCTGACTTTC.

For the CDR3, the DNA is TGCAGTGCTAGTTCTATCCATGAGCAGTTCTTC. Its protein product is CSASSIHEQFF. The gene calls are TRBV20-1 and TRBJ2-1, with D unresolved. Trimming took 3 bases from V and 8 from J, leaving 8 bases between them. The CDR3 spans 11 residues. Germline CDR1 reads DFQATT; CDR2 reads SNEGSKA (reference sequence).